This T cell receptor beta chain was retrieved from a study of T cell responses to AZD1222 COVID-19 vaccine. The CDR3 totals 13 residues. V was pared by 1 base and J by 2 bases, with 5 bases between. The germline V gene encodes CDR1 SGHTA and CDR2 FQGNSA. Broader study findings: Clonal diversity may have been underestimated, and the donors were mostly white British, with more females than males. Across the whole spike, CD4 TCRs peaked at regions 160-218 and 743-854.

Notes on this clone: What it binds is unknown.

The table came from immunoSEQ multiplex PCR; TCRdb's copy has only in-frame clones and leaves some out. Of more than 65,000 clones listed, roughly 88% are singletons. The sequenced sample was peripheral blood, obtained 28 days after the second AZD1222 dose. The receptor comes from an adult who received the AZD1222 COVID-19 vaccine. The rearrangement uses TRBV7-2 and TRBJ1-2, with D uncertain. DNA of the CDR3: TGTGCCAGCAGCTTAGACGGAAACTATGGCTACACCTTC. Protein product: CASSLDGNYGYTF.